These 10 T cell receptor beta chains share one sample of origin, sequenced in a study of identifying expanded T cells in peripheral blood. Only in-frame clones appear in the TCRdb table, and some are missing; sequencing was by immunoSEQ multiplex PCR. The sample contains 75,000 to 95,000 clones, 80% to 90% of which appear only once. The sequenced sample consisted of blood. The receptors here all came from a person aged 18 to 70 in good health.

This clone was counted a single time. The chain uses TRBV30 and TRBJ2-1, with D maybe TRBD2 (6 bases). The V gene's germline CDR1 is GTSNPN and CDR2 SVGIG (reference sequence). This CDR3 has 11 amino acids. V was trimmed by 5 bases and J by 15 bases, leaving 17 bases between them. CDR3 loop: CAWGPGDPPFF. In DNA form, the CDR3 reads TGTGCCTGGGGGCCGGGGGACCCCCCGTTCTTC.

The chain links TRBV11-2 to TRBJ1-2, with D uncertain. Germline V gene lookup returns CDR1 SGHAT and CDR2 FQNNGV. Trimming removed 8 bases at V and 0 bases at J, with 19 bases between. The CDR3 runs to 16 residues. This chain's CDR3 is CASRSWLGKANYGYTF. The DNA for the CDR3 is TGTGCCAGCCGCTCCTGGTTGGGTAAAGCTAACTATGGCTACACCTTC.

This clone was found a few times. This chain links TRBV6-5 with TRBJ1-2, with D perhaps TRBD1 (6 bases). The CDR3 is 13 amino acids. Trimming stripped 7 bases from V and 5 bases from J, with 14 bases between. CDR1 and CDR2 (germline): MNHEY, SVGAGI. The chain's CDR3 is CASTTGFGYGYTF. DNA of the CDR3: TGTGCCAGCACCACAGGGTTTGGGTATGGCTACACCTTC.

The V gene is TRBV10-1, the J gene TRBJ2-3, with D possibly called TRBD1 or TRBD2 (5 bases each). Germline V gives CDR1 WNHNN, CDR2 SYGVQD (reference sequence). V lost 4 bases to trimming and J lost 2 bases, with 22 bases between them. The CDR3 is 18 amino acids. The CDR3 is CASSAPPSGRKYTDTQYF. DNA of the CDR3: TGCGCCAGCAGTGCGCCTCCTTCGGGACGAAAGTACACAGATACGCAGTATTTT.

This sequence joins TRBV29-1 and TRBJ2-2; D gene ambiguous. There are 11 residues in the CDR3. CDR1 and CDR2 from the germline V gene are SQVTM and ANQGSEA. Trimming cost V 7 bases and J 4 bases, with 7 bases left between them. The DNA for the CDR3 is TGCAGCGCTGACTTCACCGGGGAGCTGTTTTTT. Translation: CSADFTGELFF.

This clone was seen a single time. The chain's CDR3 is CASSLAGTGVLREKLFF. CDR3 DNA: TGTGCCAGCAGCCTGGCAGGAACTGGTGTCTTAAGGGAAAAACTGTTTTTT. This chain connects TRBV5-5 to TRBJ1-4; no firm D call. This CDR3 is 17 amino acids long. V was clipped by 4 bases and J by 8 bases, with 24 bases between them. The germline CDR1 and CDR2 sequences are SGHKS and YYEKEE (reference sequence).

The J gene is TRBJ2-5, the V gene TRBV30, with 14 bases identical to TRBD2. The CDR3 is 20 amino acids. CDR1 and CDR2 (germline): GTSNPN, SVGIG (reference sequence). Trimming took 2 bases from V and 5 from J; bases not matched to a gene: 19. Here the CDR3 reads CAWSRLGVIGTSGGHETQYF. For the CDR3, the DNA is TGTGCCTGGAGTCGCCTTGGAGTTATAGGGACTAGCGGGGGCCACGAGACCCAGTACTTC. Full variable domain (rest looked up from reference TRBV30 and TRBJ2-5): SQTIHQWPATLVQPVGSPLSLECTVEGTSNPNLYWYRQAAGRGLQLLFYSVGIGQISSEVPQNLSASRPQDRQFILSSKKLLLSDSGFYLCAWSRLGVIGTSGGHETQYFGPGTRLLVL.

The chain couples TRBV11-2 to TRBJ2-7; the D is unclear. CDR1 and CDR2 from the germline V gene are SGHAT and FQNNGV. The CDR3 has 12 amino acids. V was clipped by 8 bases and J by 5 bases, with 13 bases between them. The CDR3 sequence: CASGRFGDEQYF. In DNA, the CDR3 is TGTGCCAGCGGTAGATTTGGCGACGAGCAGTACTTC.

The chain recombines TRBV19 with TRBJ1-6; D unclear. Germline V CDR1 and CDR2: LNHDA, SQIVND (reference sequence). Trimming cost V 4 bases and J 9 bases, with 13 bases left between them. This CDR3 has 14 residues. The CDR3 nucleotides read TGTGCCAGTAGTACCCATCCGGGGAGTTCACCCCTCCACTTT. Translation gives CASSTHPGSSPLHF. Combining the CDR3 with reference TRBV19 and TRBJ1-6 gives the whole variable domain DGGITQSPKYLFRKEGQNVTLSCEQNLNHDAMYWYRQDPGQGLRLIYYSQIVNDFQKGDIAEGYSVSREKKESFPLTVTSAQKNPTAFYLCASSTHPGSSPLHFGNGTRLTVT.

The chain uses TRBV6-1 and TRBJ2-7; D gene ambiguous. The CDR3 is made up of 12 amino acids. Germline lookup yields CDR1 MNHNS and CDR2 SASEGT. Trimming shortened V by 2 bases and J by 9 bases, and 11 bases separated the two germline ends. In DNA, the CDR3 is TGTGCCAGCAGTGAACAGGCACGGAGGCAGTACTTC. Its translation: CASSEQARRQYF.